The present TCR beta chain was sequenced within a study of control samples from healthy donors and cancer patients. TCRdb's copy holds only in-frame clones and misses some; the assay was immunoSEQ multiplex PCR. The sample consists of over 110,000 clones, less than 90% of them appearing once. The TCR comes from a woman younger than 45 in good health. Sample: blood.

The CDR3 loop is CASSSTSLSLNEQFF. CDR3 bases: TGTGCCAGCAGCTCGACTAGCCTATCCCTCAATGAGCAGTTCTTC. This rearrangement joins TRBV5-4 to TRBJ2-1, with 7 bases aligning to TRBD2. Trimming took 3 bases from V and 6 from J; bases not matched to a gene: 9. Germline V gene sequence: CDR1 SGHNT, CDR2 YYREEE (reference sequence). The CDR3 is made up of 15 amino acids.